This T cell receptor beta chain was identified during a study of naive and memory T cell subsets. TCR cDNA received a 3' ligated oligonucleotide that carried a UMI. RNA was extracted from less than 3 ml of whole blood of healthy adults. Input was roughly 1 to 1,100 ng of DNase-treated total RNA without cell sorting. The SP2 primer and nested alpha and beta constant region primers amplified ligated cDNA in four rounds. TCRdb called the 5' RACE reads again in MiXCR, with one record for every CDR3 protein. The table lists roughly 56,000 distinct CDR3 sequences, more than 7% of them singletons, with 9% to 10% in the top ten. Trimming took off 0 bases at V and 5 bases at J, with 16 bases between the two ends. CDR3 size: 15 residues. The germline CDR1 and CDR2 sequences are DFQATT and SNEGSKA (reference sequence).

This TCR was recovered from a male donor in good health. The chain joins TRBV20-1 to TRBJ2-5; D not certain. CDR3 region: CSARELHQGLETQYF. CDR3 nucleotide sequence: TGCAGTGCTAGAGAATTACACCAAGGTCTGGAGACCCAGTACTTC.